These 27 T cell receptor beta chains were all obtained from the same sample, sequenced in a study of blood T cell repertoires in COVID-19. Sequencing used immunoSEQ multiplex PCR; TCRdb keeps in-frame clones, though not all of them. Among about 280,000 clones, nearly 90% were seen once, and the ten largest hold approximately 12%. Specimen: peripheral blood. Receptor source: a woman in her twenties or thirties with COVID-19, enrolled during active disease.

The gene calls are TRBV9 and TRBJ1-6; 11 bases match TRBD1. This CDR3 spans 19 amino acids. Germline lookup yields CDR1 SGDLS and CDR2 YYNGEE. V was pared by 6 bases and J by 3 bases, with 14 bases of the junction left unmatched. CDR3 protein: CASIPGQGALGNYNSPLHF. The CDR3 region has the DNA TGTGCCAGCATTCCCGGACAGGGGGCTTTGGGTAACTATAATTCACCCCTCCACTTT.

The chain has TRBV11-2 and TRBJ1-5, with D uncertain. CDR1 and CDR2 (germline): SGHAT, FQNNGV. The CDR3 has 12 amino acids. V was cut by 5 bases and J by 0 bases, with 2 bases left in between. CDR3 nucleotide sequence: TGTGCCAGCAGCCATAGCAATCAGCCCCAGCATTTT. Translating it yields CASSHSNQPQHF. Supplemented by reference TRBV11-2 and TRBJ1-5, the full variable domain reads EAGVAQSPRYKIIEKRQSVAFWCNPISGHATLYWYQQILGQGPKLLIQFQNNGVVDDSQLPKDRFSAERLKGVDSTLKIQPAKLEDSAVYLCASSHSNQPQHFGDGTRLSIL.

J is TRBJ2-7 and V is TRBV27; D is uncertain. Trimming took off 2 bases at V and 3 bases at J, with 11 bases between the two ends. This CDR3 region has 14 residues. Germline V gene data show CDR1 as MNHEY and CDR2 as SMNVEV (reference sequence). CDR3 amino acids: CASSLIPAHYEQYF. In nucleotides, the CDR3 is TGTGCCAGCAGTTTAATTCCTGCGCACTACGAGCAGTACTTC.

The rearrangement links TRBV9 to TRBJ1-6; TRBD1 aligns across 9 bases. The CDR3 length is 15 residues. V trimming: 4 bases; J trimming: 7 bases; junction bases outside the gene matches: 6. The germline CDR1 and CDR2 sequences are SGDLS and YYNGEE. CDR3 sequence: CASSLRQGVNSPLHF. The CDR3, as DNA: TGTGCCAGCAGCCTCCGACAGGGGGTAAATTCACCCCTCCACTTT. The complete variable domain, with remaining parts taken from reference TRBV9 and TRBJ1-6, reads DSGVTQTPKHLITATGQRVTLRCSPRSGDLSVYWYQQSLDQGLQFLIQYYNGEERAKGNILERFSAQQFPDLHSELNLSSLELGDSALYFCASSLRQGVNSPLHFGNGTRLTVT.

In DNA, the CDR3 is TGTGCCAGCAGGCCGGGGGGGCCCTACGAGCAGTACTTC. Amino acids: CASRPGGPYEQYF. The V call is TRBV7-2, the J call TRBJ2-7; 8 bases match TRBD2. The ends lost 6 bases at V and 2 bases at J; junction bases unmatched: 3. Germline assignment: CDR1 SGHTA and CDR2 FQGNSA. This CDR3 contains 13 residues.

The chain couples TRBV7-9 to TRBJ1-2; TRBD1 is a possible D gene (6 bases). The CDR3 runs to 15 residues. Trimming took 3 bases from V and 7 from J, leaving 18 bases between them. Germline V lookup: CDR1 SEHNR, CDR2 FQNEAQ (reference sequence). The CDR3 sequence is CASSLNGGGVGGYTF. The DNA for the CDR3 is TGTGCCAGCAGCTTGAATGGGGGCGGAGTAGGTGGCTACACCTTC.

This chain uses TRBV7-9 with TRBJ1-3; D possibly corresponds to TRBD1 (6 bases). Germline CDR1 SEHNR, CDR2 FQNEAQ (reference sequence). The V and J ends lost 7 bases and 0 bases respectively, with 16 bases between them. This CDR3 contains 16 residues. The CDR3 loop reads CASITDSTASGNTIYF. The DNA for the CDR3 is TGTGCCAGCATCACGGACAGCACCGCCTCTGGAAACACCATATATTTT.

The V gene is TRBV5-1, the J gene TRBJ1-2, with a possible D match to TRBD1 (5 bases). The V and J ends lost 0 bases and 5 bases respectively, with 14 bases between them. Germline CDR1 and CDR2: SGHRS and YFSETQ. The CDR3 is 15 residues long. CDR3 coding DNA: TGCGCCAGCAGCTTGGGACAGATGAAAGAATATGGCTACACCTTC. Amino acids: CASSLGQMKEYGYTF. Looking up the rest from reference TRBV5-1 and TRBJ1-2 gives the full variable domain: KAGVTQTPRYLIKTRGQQVTLSCSPISGHRSVSWYQQTPGQGLQFLFEYFSETQRNKGNFPGRFSGRQFSNSRSEMNVSTLELGDSALYLCASSLGQMKEYGYTFGSGTRLTVV.

This chain joins TRBV27 and TRBJ1-6; the D gene is possibly TRBD1 (6 bases). The V gene lost 2 bases and the J gene lost 7 bases, with 9 bases spanning the gap. CDR1 and CDR2 from the germline V gene are MNHEY and SMNVEV (reference sequence). This CDR3 is built from 14 residues. The CDR3 nucleotides are TGTGCCAGCAGTTTAGTCAGGGGAAATTCACCCCTCCACTTT. Its protein product is CASSLVRGNSPLHF.

J is TRBJ2-1 and V is TRBV6-5; 9 bases are a match to TRBD2. V dropped 6 bases and J dropped 9; count of bases not matched to a gene: 3. The CDR3 sequence is 12 residues long. The germline CDR1 and CDR2 sequences are MNHEY and SVGAGI. The CDR3 protein is CASRRGGGEQFF. The CDR3 DNA reads as TGTGCCAGCAGGCGGGGGGGCGGTGAGCAGTTCTTC.

V gene TRBV7-2 combines with J gene TRBJ1-4; 8 bases are shared with TRBD1. The CDR3 spans 15 residues. The trim removed 4 bases at V and 4 bases at J, leaving 5 bases unmatched. Germline values: CDR1 SGHTA, CDR2 FQGNSA. CDR3 in amino acids: CASSYGQGGNEKLFF. Here the CDR3 DNA reads TGTGCCAGCAGCTATGGACAGGGAGGTAATGAAAAACTGTTTTTT.

DNA of the CDR3: TGTGCCAGCAGTTACAGGGGGCTCTATGGCTACACCTTC. Its protein is CASSYRGLYGYTF. J is TRBJ1-2 and V is TRBV28; 9 bases align to TRBD1. Trimming cost V 4 bases and J 4 bases; bases outside gene matches: 1. Germline assignment: CDR1 MDHEN and CDR2 SYDVKM. The CDR3 loop spans 13 amino acids.

The chain uses TRBV13 and TRBJ2-3, with TRBD2 matching over 8 bases. V shed 7 bases and J 6 bases; nucleotides not matched to a gene: 9. Germline CDR1 is PRHDT and CDR2 is FYEKMQ (reference sequence). CDR3 size: 14 residues. CDR3 DNA sequence: TGTGCCAGCATCCTCGGGGGGGCCTGGGATACGCAGTATTTT. The encoded protein is CASILGGAWDTQYF. Filled out from reference TRBV13 and TRBJ2-3, the complete variable domain reads AAGVIQSPRHLIKEKRETATLKCYPIPRHDTVYWYQQGPGQDPQFLISFYEKMQSDKGSIPDRFSAQQFSDYHSELNMSSLELGDSALYFCASILGGAWDTQYFGPGTRLTVL.

The gene calls are TRBV20-1 and TRBJ2-1; D remains ambiguous. The CDR3 length is 11 residues. CDR1 is DFQATT and CDR2 is SNEGSKA in the germline V gene (reference sequence). Trimming left V 1 base short and J 10 bases short, with 8 bases between. The CDR3 DNA is TGCAGTGCTAGAGGGAGTCAAGAGCAGTTCTTC. Translation: CSARGSQEQFF.

The V call is TRBV10-3, the J call TRBJ2-7; no firm D call. Trimming took off 10 bases at V and 3 bases at J, with 13 bases between the two ends. The germline V gene encodes CDR1 ENHRY and CDR2 SYGVKD. CDR3 length: 12 residues. The CDR3 region has the DNA TGTGCCAAAATCCAGTTTATCTACGAGCAGTACTTC. Amino acid sequence: CAKIQFIYEQYF.

The rearrangement joins TRBV19 to TRBJ1-2; a possible D gene is TRBD1 (5 bases). The CDR3 extends over 14 amino acids. Germline CDR1 is LNHDA and CDR2 is SQIVND (reference sequence). Trimming stripped 10 bases from V and 7 bases from J, with 22 bases between. The CDR3 coding sequence is TGTGCCACCAAAAGGGGCAGGGAATTGTTTGGCTACACCTTC. Its protein product is CATKRGRELFGYTF.

The table lists this clone with a count of one. The CDR3: CASSLEGGITEAFF. The DNA of the CDR3 is TGTGCCAGCAGCTTAGAGGGGGGGATCACTGAAGCTTTCTTT. The rearrangement uses TRBV11-2 and TRBJ1-1; tentatively, D is TRBD1 (5 bases). The CDR3 loop spans 14 amino acids. Germline V CDR1 and CDR2: SGHAT, FQNNGV. Trimming removed 0 bases at V and 4 bases at J, with 9 bases between. Complete variable domain (other parts from reference TRBV11-2 and TRBJ1-1): EAGVAQSPRYKIIEKRQSVAFWCNPISGHATLYWYQQILGQGPKLLIQFQNNGVVDDSQLPKDRFSAERLKGVDSTLKIQPAKLEDSAVYLCASSLEGGITEAFFGQGTRLTVV.

V usage is TRBV9 and J usage is TRBJ1-1; no clear D. CDR1 is SGDLS, CDR2 YYNGEE, per germline. V dropped 4 bases and J dropped 5 bases, with 9 bases sitting between them. The CDR3 consists of 12 residues. In nucleotides, the CDR3 is TGTGCCAGCAGCCTCGAGTTGACTGAAGCTTTCTTT. It codes for CASSLELTEAFF.

The chain has TRBV2 and TRBJ2-5; the D gene is possibly TRBD2 (6 bases). This CDR3 spans 15 amino acids. Germline CDR1 SNHLY, CDR2 FYNNEI. V shed 2 bases and J shed 2 bases, with 12 bases lying between them. CDR3 DNA: TGTGCCAGCAGTGAAATCATAGGACTACAAGAGACCCAGTACTTC. As protein: CASSEIIGLQETQYF.

The V call is TRBV28, the J call TRBJ1-2, with D possibly being TRBD1 (6 bases). Trimming removed 5 bases from V and 8 bases from J, with 15 bases in between. The CDR3 has 13 amino acids. Germline V lookup: CDR1 MDHEN, CDR2 SYDVKM. In DNA, the CDR3 is TGTGCCAGCAGTCCCACAGGGATTAACGGCTACACCTTC. It encodes CASSPTGINGYTF.

This rearrangement joins TRBV11-3 to TRBJ1-1, with a possible D match to TRBD1 (6 bases). The ends were cut back, 5 bases at V and 6 bases at J, with 13 bases in the middle. Germline V gene data show CDR1 as SGHNT and CDR2 as YENEEA. This CDR3 comprises 13 residues. The CDR3 nucleotides read TGTGCCAGCAGCGCAGGGACATATGCTGAAGCTTTCTTT. Encoded protein: CASSAGTYAEAFF.

This clone was seen only a few times. The chain combines TRBV7-9 with TRBJ1-2; the D gene is possibly TRBD1 (5 bases). V lost 6 bases and J lost 8, with 19 bases in between. CDR3 size: 14 residues. Germline V lookup: CDR1 SEHNR, CDR2 FQNEAQ (reference sequence). CDR3 coding DNA: TGTGCCAGCAGGCCCGGAGGGGATGGTAGGGGCTACACCTTC. Translated: CASRPGGDGRGYTF. Using reference TRBV7-9 and TRBJ1-2 for the parts outside the CDR3, the full variable domain is DTGVSQNPRHKITKRGQNVTFRCDPISEHNRLYWYRQTLGQGPEFLTYFQNEAQLEKSRLLSDRFSAERPKGSFSTLEIQRTEQGDSAMYLCASRPGGDGRGYTFGSGTRLTVV.

This chain connects TRBV24-1 to TRBJ1-1; a weak D match, TRBD1 (6 bases). CDR1 and CDR2 from the germline V gene are KGHDR and SFDVKD. The CDR3 sequence is 14 residues long. Trimming cost V 2 bases and J 1 base, with 7 bases left between them. The CDR3 spells CATSDSRGNTEAFF. As DNA, the CDR3 is TGTGCCACCAGTGATTCCAGGGGGAACACTGAAGCTTTCTTT.

This clone has more than one count but fewer than ten. The chain combines TRBV7-9 with TRBJ2-2; a possible D gene is TRBD2 (5 bases). Deletions cut 4 bases from V and 2 bases from J, with 17 bases between. The CDR3 is made up of 17 amino acids. Germline values: CDR1 SEHNR, CDR2 FQNEAQ (reference sequence). The CDR3 protein is CASSSPPGTKNTGELFF. The CDR3 DNA reads as TGTGCCAGCAGCTCCCCCCCGGGAACCAAAAACACCGGGGAGCTGTTTTTT.

The chain couples TRBV18 to TRBJ1-3; D gene unclear. Germline V gives CDR1 KGHSH, CDR2 LQKENI. V was trimmed by 3 bases and J by 3 bases, leaving 12 bases between them. CDR3 length: 15 residues. The CDR3 reads CASSPERVRGNTIYF. In DNA form, the CDR3 reads TGTGCCAGCTCACCTGAGAGGGTACGTGGAAACACCATATATTTT.

The chain employs TRBV5-1 and TRBJ2-3; the match to TRBD1 covers 7 bases. There are 17 residues in the CDR3. The V gene end was trimmed by 4 bases and the J gene end by 2 bases; junction bases not matched to a gene: 13. Germline V CDR1 and CDR2: SGHRS, YFSETQ. The CDR3 loop reads CASSRRGGLIITDTQYF. CDR3 bases: TGCGCCAGCAGCAGGAGAGGGGGCCTTATAATCACAGATACGCAGTATTTT.

The rearrangement links TRBV7-9 to TRBJ2-7; no clear D. The CDR3 has 13 residues. V lost 2 bases and J 2 bases, leaving 7 bases between the germline ends. Germline V CDR1 and CDR2: SEHNR, FQNEAQ (reference sequence). This CDR3 reads CASSLTVTYEQYF. CDR3 nucleotides: TGTGCCAGCAGCTTAACTGTTACCTACGAGCAGTACTTC.